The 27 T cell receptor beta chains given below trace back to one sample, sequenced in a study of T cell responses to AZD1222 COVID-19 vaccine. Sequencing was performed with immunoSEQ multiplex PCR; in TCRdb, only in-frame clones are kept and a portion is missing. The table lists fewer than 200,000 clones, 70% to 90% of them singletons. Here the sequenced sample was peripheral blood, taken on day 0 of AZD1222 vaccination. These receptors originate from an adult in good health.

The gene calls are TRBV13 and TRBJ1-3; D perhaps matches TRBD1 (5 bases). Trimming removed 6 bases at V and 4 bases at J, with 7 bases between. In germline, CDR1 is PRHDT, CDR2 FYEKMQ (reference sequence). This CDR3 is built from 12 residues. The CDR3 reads CASRGQGNTIYF. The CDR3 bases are TGTGCCAGCAGGGGGCAAGGAAACACCATATATTTT.

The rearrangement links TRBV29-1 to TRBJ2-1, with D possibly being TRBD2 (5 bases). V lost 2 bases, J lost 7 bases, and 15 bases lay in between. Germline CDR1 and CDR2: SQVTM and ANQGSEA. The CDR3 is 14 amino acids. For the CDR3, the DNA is TGCAGCGTTGAATTACCGGGAACTATAAATGAGCAGTTCTTC. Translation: CSVELPGTINEQFF.

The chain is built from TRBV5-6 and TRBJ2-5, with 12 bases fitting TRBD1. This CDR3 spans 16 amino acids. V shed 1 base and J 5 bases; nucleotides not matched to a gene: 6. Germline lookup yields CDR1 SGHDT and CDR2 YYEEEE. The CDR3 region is CASSLPGTGGLETQYF. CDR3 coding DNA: TGTGCCAGCAGCTTGCCCGGGACAGGGGGCTTGGAGACCCAGTACTTC.

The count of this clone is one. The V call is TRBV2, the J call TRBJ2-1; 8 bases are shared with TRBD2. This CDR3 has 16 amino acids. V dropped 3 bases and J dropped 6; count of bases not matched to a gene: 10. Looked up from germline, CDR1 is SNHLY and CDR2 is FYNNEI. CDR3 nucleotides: TGTGCCAGCAGTGAGGGGACTAGTAGGCCCATCAATGAGCAGTTCTTC. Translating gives CASSEGTSRPINEQFF.

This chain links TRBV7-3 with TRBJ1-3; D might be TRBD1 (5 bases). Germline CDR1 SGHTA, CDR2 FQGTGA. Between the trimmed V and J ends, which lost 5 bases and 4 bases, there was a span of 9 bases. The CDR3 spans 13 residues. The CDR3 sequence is CASSIDSGNTIYF. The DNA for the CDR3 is TGTGCCAGCAGCATTGACAGCGGAAACACCATATATTTT.

The DNA of the CDR3 is TGCGCCAGCAGGACCCTCGGGGGCATTTATGGCTACACCTTC. Translated, it gives CASRTLGGIYGYTF. The chain is built from TRBV10-1 and TRBJ1-2; tentatively, D is TRBD1 (6 bases). This CDR3 contains 14 residues. From germline, CDR1 is WNHNN and CDR2 SYGVQD (reference sequence). With 6 bases removed from V and 5 bases from J, the gap between germline ends came to 16 bases.

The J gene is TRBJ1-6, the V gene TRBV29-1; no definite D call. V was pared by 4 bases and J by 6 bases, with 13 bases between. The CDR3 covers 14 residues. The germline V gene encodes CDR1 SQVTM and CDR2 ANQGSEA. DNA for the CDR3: TGCAGCGTTGGTGAGGGCAGGACTAATTCACCCCTCCACTTT. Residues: CSVGEGRTNSPLHF.

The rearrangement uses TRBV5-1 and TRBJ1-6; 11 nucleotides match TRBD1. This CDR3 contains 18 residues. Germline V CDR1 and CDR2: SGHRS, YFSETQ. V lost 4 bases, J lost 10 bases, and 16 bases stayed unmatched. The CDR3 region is CASSRTNPGQGVSSPLHF. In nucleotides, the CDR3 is TGCGCCAGCAGCCGAACGAACCCGGGACAGGGGGTATCGTCACCCCTCCACTTT.

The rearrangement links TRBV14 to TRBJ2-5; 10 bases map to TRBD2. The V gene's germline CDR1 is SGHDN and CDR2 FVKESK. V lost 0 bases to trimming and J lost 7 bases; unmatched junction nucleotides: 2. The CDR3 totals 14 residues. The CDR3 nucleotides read TGTGCCAGCAGCCAAGAGGCTAGCGGGGGGACCCAGTACTTC. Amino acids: CASSQEASGGTQYF.

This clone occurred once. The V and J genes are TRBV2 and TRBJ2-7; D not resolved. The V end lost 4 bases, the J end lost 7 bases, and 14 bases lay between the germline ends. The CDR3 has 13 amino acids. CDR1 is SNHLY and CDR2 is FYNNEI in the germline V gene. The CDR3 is CASSGVGFGEQYV. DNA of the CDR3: TGTGCCAGCAGTGGTGTGGGTTTTGGGGAGCAGTACGTC.

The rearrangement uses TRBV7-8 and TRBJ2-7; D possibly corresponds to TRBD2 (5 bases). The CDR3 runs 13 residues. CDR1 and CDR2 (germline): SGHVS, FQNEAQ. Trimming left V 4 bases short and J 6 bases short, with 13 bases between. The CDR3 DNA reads TGTGCCAGCAGCTGGACTGAACTCTCCGAGCAGTACTTC. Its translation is CASSWTELSEQYF.

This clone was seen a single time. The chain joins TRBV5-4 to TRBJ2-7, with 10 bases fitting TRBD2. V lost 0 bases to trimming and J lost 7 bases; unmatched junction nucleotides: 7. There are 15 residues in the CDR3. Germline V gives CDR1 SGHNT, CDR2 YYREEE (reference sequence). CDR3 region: CASSLASGSSVEQYF. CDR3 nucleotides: TGTGCCAGCAGCTTGGCTAGCGGGAGTTCAGTAGAGCAGTACTTC. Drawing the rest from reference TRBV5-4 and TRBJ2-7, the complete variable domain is ETGVTQSPTHLIKTRGQQVTLRCSSQSGHNTVSWYQQALGQGPQFIFQYYREEENGRGNFPPRFSGLQFPNYSSELNVNALELDDSALYLCASSLASGSSVEQYFGPGTRLTVT.

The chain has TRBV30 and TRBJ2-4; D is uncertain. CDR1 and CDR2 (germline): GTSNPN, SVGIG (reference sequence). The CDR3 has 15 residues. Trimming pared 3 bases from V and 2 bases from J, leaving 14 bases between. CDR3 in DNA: TGTGCCTGGAGGGAGCCCAGTGGGCCCAAAAACATTCAGTACTTC. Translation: CAWREPSGPKNIQYF.

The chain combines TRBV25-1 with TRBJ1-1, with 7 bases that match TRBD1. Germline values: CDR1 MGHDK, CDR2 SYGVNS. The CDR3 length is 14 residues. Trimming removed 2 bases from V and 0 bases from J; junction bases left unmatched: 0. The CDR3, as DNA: TGTGCCAGCAGTGAAGGACAGGTGAACACTGAAGCTTTCTTT. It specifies CASSEGQVNTEAFF.

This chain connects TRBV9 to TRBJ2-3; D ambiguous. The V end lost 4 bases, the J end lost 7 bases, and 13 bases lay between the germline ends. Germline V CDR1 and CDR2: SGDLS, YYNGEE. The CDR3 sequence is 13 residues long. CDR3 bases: TGTGCCAGCAGCATCGAACCCCATCATACGCAGTATTTT. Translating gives CASSIEPHHTQYF. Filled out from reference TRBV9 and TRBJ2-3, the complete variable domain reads DSGVTQTPKHLITATGQRVTLRCSPRSGDLSVYWYQQSLDQGLQFLIQYYNGEERAKGNILERFSAQQFPDLHSELNLSSLELGDSALYFCASSIEPHHTQYFGPGTRLTVL.

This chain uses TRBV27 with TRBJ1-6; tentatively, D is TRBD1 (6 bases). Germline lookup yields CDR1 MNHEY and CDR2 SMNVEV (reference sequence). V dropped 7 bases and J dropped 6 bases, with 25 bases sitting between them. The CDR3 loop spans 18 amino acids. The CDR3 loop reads CASTPDGRAGGRNSPLHF. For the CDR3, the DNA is TGTGCCAGCACCCCCGACGGCAGGGCGGGGGGGCGTAATTCACCCCTCCACTTT.

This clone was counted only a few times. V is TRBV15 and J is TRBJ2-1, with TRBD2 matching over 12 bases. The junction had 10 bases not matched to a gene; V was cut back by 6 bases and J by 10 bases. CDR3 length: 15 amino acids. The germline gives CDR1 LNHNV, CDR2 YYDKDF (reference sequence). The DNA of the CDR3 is TGTGCCACCAGGGCGCTAGCGGGAGGGCCTAGGGAGCAGTTCTTC. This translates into CATRALAGGPREQFF.

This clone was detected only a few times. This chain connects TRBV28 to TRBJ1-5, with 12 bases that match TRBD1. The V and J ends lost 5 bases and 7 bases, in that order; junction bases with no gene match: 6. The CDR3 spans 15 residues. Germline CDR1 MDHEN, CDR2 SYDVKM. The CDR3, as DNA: TGTGCCAGCAGTGCATCCGGGACAGGGGGCCAGCCCCAGCATTTT. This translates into CASSASGTGGQPQHF.

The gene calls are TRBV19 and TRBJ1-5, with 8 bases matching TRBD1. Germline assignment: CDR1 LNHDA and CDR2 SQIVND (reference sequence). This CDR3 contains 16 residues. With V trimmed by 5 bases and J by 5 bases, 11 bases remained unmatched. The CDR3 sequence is CASSPQTGARDQPQHF. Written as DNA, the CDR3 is TGTGCCAGTAGTCCCCAGACAGGGGCCAGGGATCAGCCCCAGCATTTT.

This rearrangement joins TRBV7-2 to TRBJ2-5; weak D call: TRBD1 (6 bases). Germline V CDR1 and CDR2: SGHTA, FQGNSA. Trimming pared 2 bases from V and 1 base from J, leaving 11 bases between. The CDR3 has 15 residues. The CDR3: CASSLMGTSQETQYF. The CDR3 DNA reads TGTGCCAGCAGCTTAATGGGGACAAGCCAAGAGACCCAGTACTTC.

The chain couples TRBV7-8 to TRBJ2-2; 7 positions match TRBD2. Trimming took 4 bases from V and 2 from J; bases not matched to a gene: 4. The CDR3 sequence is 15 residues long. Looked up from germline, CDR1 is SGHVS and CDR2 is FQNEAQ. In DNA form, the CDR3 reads TGTGCCAGCAGCTCAGCGGGAACAAACACCGGGGAGCTGTTTTTT. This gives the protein CASSSAGTNTGELFF.

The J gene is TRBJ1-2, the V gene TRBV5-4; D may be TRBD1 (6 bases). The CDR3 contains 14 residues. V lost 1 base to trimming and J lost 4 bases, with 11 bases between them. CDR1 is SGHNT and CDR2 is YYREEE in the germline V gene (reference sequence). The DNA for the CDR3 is TGTGCCAGCAGCTTGATGGGGGGCGGCTATGGCTACACCTTC. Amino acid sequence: CASSLMGGGYGYTF.

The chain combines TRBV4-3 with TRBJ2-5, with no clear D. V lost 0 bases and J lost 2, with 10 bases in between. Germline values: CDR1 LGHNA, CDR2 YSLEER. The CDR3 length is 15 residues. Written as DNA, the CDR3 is TGCGCCAGCAGCCAAGATCCACAGAGACAAGAGACCCAGTACTTC. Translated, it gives CASSQDPQRQETQYF.

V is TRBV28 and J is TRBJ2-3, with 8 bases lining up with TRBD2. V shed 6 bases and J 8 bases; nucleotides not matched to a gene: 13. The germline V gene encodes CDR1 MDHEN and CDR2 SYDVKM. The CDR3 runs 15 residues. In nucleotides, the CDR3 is TGTGCCAGCAGCCGAAATAGCGGGATCAGTGGTACGCAGTATTTT. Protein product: CASSRNSGISGTQYF.

This chain's CDR3 is CASSLDGAPDTQYF. DNA for the CDR3: TGTGCCAGCAGCTTAGACGGGGCTCCAGATACGCAGTATTTT. The chain uses TRBV11-2 and TRBJ2-3, with D perhaps TRBD1 or TRBD2 (5 bases each). The germline gives CDR1 SGHAT, CDR2 FQNNGV. The length of the CDR3 is 14 residues. The ends were cut back, 0 bases at V and 4 bases at J, with 8 bases in the middle.

The CDR3 sequence is CASSPLPRSDREDYGYTF. CDR3 nucleotides: TGTGCCAGCTCACCACTACCCCGATCGGACAGGGAGGACTATGGCTACACCTTC. The chain is built from TRBV18 and TRBJ1-2, with TRBD1 matching over 8 bases. This CDR3 comprises 18 residues. CDR1 and CDR2 (germline): KGHSH, LQKENI. J gave up 3 bases and V 1 base, and 13 bases lay outside the gene matches.

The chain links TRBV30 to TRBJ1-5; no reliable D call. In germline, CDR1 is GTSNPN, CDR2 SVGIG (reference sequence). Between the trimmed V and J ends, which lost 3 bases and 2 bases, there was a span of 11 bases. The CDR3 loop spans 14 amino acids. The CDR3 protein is CAWSDGGGNQPQHF. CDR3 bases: TGTGCCTGGAGCGATGGCGGGGGCAATCAGCCCCAGCATTTT.